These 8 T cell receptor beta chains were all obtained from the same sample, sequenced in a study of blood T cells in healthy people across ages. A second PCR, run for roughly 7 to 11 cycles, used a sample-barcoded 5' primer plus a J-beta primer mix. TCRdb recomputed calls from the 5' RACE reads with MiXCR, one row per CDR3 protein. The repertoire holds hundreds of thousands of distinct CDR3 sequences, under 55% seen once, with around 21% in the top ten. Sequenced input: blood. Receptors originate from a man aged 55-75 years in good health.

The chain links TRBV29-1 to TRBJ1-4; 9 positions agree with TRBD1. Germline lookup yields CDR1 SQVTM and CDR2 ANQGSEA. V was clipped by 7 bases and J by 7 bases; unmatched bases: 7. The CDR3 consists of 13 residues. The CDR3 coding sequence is TGCAGCGGATCTCCGGGACAGGGTGAAAAACTGTTTTTT. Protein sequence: CSGSPGQGEKLFF.

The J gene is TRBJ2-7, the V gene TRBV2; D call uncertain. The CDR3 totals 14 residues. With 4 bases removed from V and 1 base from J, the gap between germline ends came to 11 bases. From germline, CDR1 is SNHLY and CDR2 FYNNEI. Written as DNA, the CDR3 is TGTGCCAGCAGTGTGGTCAGAAATTCCTACGAGCAGTACTTC. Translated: CASSVVRNSYEQYF.

In DNA, the CDR3 is TGCAGTGCTAGGGAGGTGGGCCAAGAGACCCAGTACTTC. Translation: CSAREVGQETQYF. This chain joins TRBV20-1 and TRBJ2-5; D is possibly TRBD2 (5 bases). Deletions cut 3 bases from V and 1 base from J, with 9 bases between. CDR3 length: 13 amino acids. Looked up from germline, CDR1 is DFQATT and CDR2 is SNEGSKA (reference sequence).

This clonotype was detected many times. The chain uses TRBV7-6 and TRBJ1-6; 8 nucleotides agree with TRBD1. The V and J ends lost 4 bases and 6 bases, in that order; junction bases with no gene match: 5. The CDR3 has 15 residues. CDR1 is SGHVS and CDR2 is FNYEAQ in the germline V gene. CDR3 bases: TGTGCCAGCAGCTCCCTCACAGGGGGTAATTCACCCCTCCACTTT. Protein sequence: CASSSLTGGNSPLHF.

CDR3 residues: CSARELGSQSSYNEQYF. In DNA form, the CDR3 reads TGCAGTGCCCGGGAACTAGGATCCCAAAGCTCCTACAATGAGCAGTACTTC. The V gene is TRBV20-1, the J gene TRBJ2-1, with D possibly being TRBD2 (5 bases). The assigned J gene may be wrong: the sequence end matches TRBJ2-7 better. The germline V gene has CDR1 DFQATT and CDR2 SNEGSKA (reference sequence). This CDR3 is built from 17 residues.

This chain's CDR3 is CASSSGAKGHFTEQFF. CDR3 sequence (DNA): TGCGCCAGCAGCTCGGGGGCGAAGGGGCATTTCACTGAGCAGTTCTTC. The chain links TRBV5-1 to TRBJ2-1; tentatively, D is TRBD1 or TRBD2 (6 bases each). The V and J ends lost 3 bases and 9 bases respectively, with 22 bases between them. The CDR3 spans 16 residues. Germline V gene sequence: CDR1 SGHRS, CDR2 YFSETQ.

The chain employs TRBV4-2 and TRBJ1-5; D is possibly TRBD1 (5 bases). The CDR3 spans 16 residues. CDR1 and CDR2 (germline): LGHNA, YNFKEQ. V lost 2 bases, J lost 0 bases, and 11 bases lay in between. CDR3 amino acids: CASSQSAGTSNQPQHF. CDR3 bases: TGTGCCAGCAGCCAATCGGCAGGGACTAGCAATCAGCCCCAGCATTTT.

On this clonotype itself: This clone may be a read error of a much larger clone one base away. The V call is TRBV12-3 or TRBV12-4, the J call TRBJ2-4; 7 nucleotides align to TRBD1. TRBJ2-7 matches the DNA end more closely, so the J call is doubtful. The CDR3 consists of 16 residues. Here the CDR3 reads CTSSYRKDRKGNEQYF. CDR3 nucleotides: TGTACCAGCAGTTATCGGAAGGACAGGAAGGGCAACGAGCAGTACTTC.